Listed here are 14 T cell receptor beta chains from one sample, sequenced in a study of T cells after yellow fever vaccination. In TCRdb, the 5' RACE reads were re-called with MiXCR into one record per CDR3 protein. The repertoire consists of hundreds of thousands of distinct CDR3 sequences, with 21% occurring once and the leading ten covering 16%. The sequencing used PBMCs, collected approximately 22 days after the first yellow fever vaccination. The receptors derive from a young man who received the YFV17D yellow fever vaccine.

This chain links TRBV5-1 with TRBJ1-2, with D possibly matching TRBD1 (5 bases). Germline-derived CDR1 and CDR2 are SGHRS and YFSETQ. V was shortened by 3 bases and J by 5 bases, with 11 bases between the two germline ends. The CDR3 has 13 amino acids. The CDR3 nucleotides read TGCGCCAGCAGCTGGGTAGGGGCTTATGGCTACACCTTC. It codes for CASSWVGAYGYTF.

This clonotype was recorded a few times. The chain employs TRBV5-1 and TRBJ2-3; no firm D call. CDR3 length equals 14 residues. The germline V and J ends were trimmed by 2 bases and 7 bases, with 14 bases remaining between them. The germline gives CDR1 SGHRS, CDR2 YFSETQ. CDR3 sequence (DNA): TGCGCCAGCAGCTTCTATCTGCCTGGGAATACGCAGTATTTT. Translated: CASSFYLPGNTQYF.

Worth noting for this clonotype: This may come from a read error, since a much larger clone is one base off. The chain links TRBV5-1 to TRBJ2-2; TRBD1 matches at 8 bases. CDR1 and CDR2 from the germline V gene are SGHRS and YFSETQ. The length of the CDR3 is 17 residues. The DNA for the CDR3 is TGCGCCAGCAGGCAATCGACAGGGGCGCCGAACACCGGGGTGCTGTTTTTT. This translates into CASRQSTGAPNTGVLFF.

The chain combines TRBV5-1 with TRBJ2-3; D might be TRBD2 (6 bases). Trimming stripped 3 bases from V and 5 bases from J, with 19 bases between. Germline CDR1 reads SGHRS; CDR2 reads YFSETQ. This CDR3 contains 16 residues. In DNA form, the CDR3 reads TGCGCCAGCAGCTCCCTCCCGGAGGGCTCTCAAGATACGCAGTATTTT. This translates into CASSSLPEGSQDTQYF.

This rearrangement joins TRBV10-3 to TRBJ1-1, with 10 bases fitting TRBD1. The V gene's germline CDR1 is ENHRY and CDR2 SYGVKD. Trimming cost V 11 bases and J 3 bases; bases outside gene matches: 9. The CDR3 is 14 amino acids. CDR3 region: CAAVRDRGDTEAFF. Here the CDR3 DNA reads TGTGCCGCCGTCCGGGACAGGGGCGACACTGAAGCTTTCTTT.

This clonotype was seen more than once but under ten times. J is TRBJ2-3 and V is TRBV7-9; 11 positions match TRBD2. Unmatched junction bases numbered 6, after V lost 3 bases and J lost 1 base. Germline values: CDR1 SEHNR, CDR2 FQNEAQ (reference sequence). The CDR3 spans 17 residues. The CDR3 protein is CASSLTKTSGGTDTQYF. For the CDR3, the DNA is TGTGCCAGCAGCTTGACGAAGACTAGCGGGGGCACAGATACGCAGTATTTT.

The sample holds a few counts of this clonotype. The rearrangement links TRBV7-9 to TRBJ2-5, with D unclear. Trimming took 0 bases from V and 5 from J, leaving 10 bases between them. Looked up from germline, CDR1 is SEHNR and CDR2 is FQNEAQ (reference sequence). The CDR3 is 14 residues long. In DNA, the CDR3 is TGTGCCAGCAGCTTAGCGCCCTCCCGGGAGACCCAGTACTTC. It translates to CASSLAPSRETQYF. The complete variable domain, with remaining parts taken from reference TRBV7-9 and TRBJ2-5, reads DTGVSQNPRHKITKRGQNVTFRCDPISEHNRLYWYRQTLGQGPEFLTYFQNEAQLEKSRLLSDRFSAERPKGSFSTLEIQRTEQGDSAMYLCASSLAPSRETQYFGPGTRLLVL.

The chain employs TRBV7-8 and TRBJ2-5, with unresolved D. V lost 7 bases to trimming and J lost 4 bases, with 13 bases between them. CDR1 is SGHVS, CDR2 FQNEAQ, per germline. The CDR3 consists of 13 residues. The CDR3 sequence is CASTLPSLETQYF. CDR3 DNA: TGTGCCAGCACCCTCCCCTCCTTAGAGACCCAGTACTTC.

This clonotype was recorded a few times. The CDR3 sequence: CASSQEGLAGGGNEQFF. CDR3 nucleotide sequence: TGCGCCAGCAGCCAAGAGGGCTTAGCGGGGGGCGGCAATGAGCAGTTCTTC. The chain carries TRBV4-3 and TRBJ2-1, with 10 positions matching TRBD2. The V gene end was trimmed by 0 bases and the J gene end by 6 bases; junction bases not matched to a gene: 8. The CDR3 sequence is 17 residues long. Germline V CDR1 and CDR2: LGHNA, YSLEER.

This clonotype was seen only a few times. J is TRBJ2-1 and V is TRBV24-1; perhaps TRBD2 as D (5 bases). CDR1 is KGHDR, CDR2 SFDVKD, per germline. This CDR3 contains 18 residues. Between the trimmed V and J ends, which lost 3 bases and 2 bases, there was a span of 19 bases. The CDR3 sequence: CATSDPKRLEGTYNEQFF. The CDR3 DNA follows: TGTGCCACCAGTGATCCGAAAAGGTTAGAGGGAACCTACAATGAGCAGTTCTTC.

The chain combines TRBV18 with TRBJ2-3, with D possibly matching TRBD2 (5 bases). There are 15 residues in the CDR3. Germline V gene lookup returns CDR1 KGHSH and CDR2 LQKENI. Deletions cut 3 bases from V and 2 bases from J, with 12 bases between. CDR3 coding DNA: TGTGCCAGCTCACCGATTCCCGGGGTCACAGATACGCAGTATTTT. Its protein product is CASSPIPGVTDTQYF.

The chain combines TRBV5-1 with TRBJ2-3, with a possible D match to TRBD2 (5 bases). Trimming pared 2 bases from V and 2 bases from J, leaving 9 bases between. Germline CDR1 and CDR2: SGHRS and YFSETQ. The CDR3 has 14 residues. CDR3 residues: CASSLETITDTQYF. CDR3 sequence (DNA): TGCGCCAGCAGCTTAGAGACTATCACAGATACGCAGTATTTT.

This rearrangement joins TRBV4-2 to TRBJ2-7, with D perhaps matching TRBD1 or TRBD2 (5 bases each). V was trimmed by 5 bases and J by 11 bases, leaving 19 bases between them. Germline V lookup: CDR1 LGHNA, CDR2 YNFKEQ. The length of the CDR3 is 13 residues. The CDR3 sequence is CASSEGVGRPKYF. CDR3 nucleotide sequence: TGTGCCAGCAGCGAAGGGGTTGGGAGACCCAAGTACTTC.

The chain has TRBV13 and TRBJ2-3; D is unclear. V dropped 5 bases and J dropped 7 bases, with 10 bases sitting between them. The CDR3 totals 12 residues. Germline values: CDR1 PRHDT, CDR2 FYEKMQ (reference sequence). This chain's CDR3 is CASSQWTNTQYF. CDR3 bases: TGTGCCAGCAGCCAATGGACCAATACGCAGTATTTT.